Each of the 9 T cell receptor beta chains below was sequenced from the same sample in a study of tumor T cells in aggressive B-cell lymphoma. The table came from immunoSEQ multiplex PCR; TCRdb's copy has only in-frame clones and leaves some out. The data show 5,500 to 7,000 clones, around three quarters seen once. Sequencing was done on a sample of tumor tissue. These receptors came from an adult with diffuse large B cell lymphoma.

This clone was seen a single time. The chain uses TRBV4-1 and TRBJ2-1; D may be TRBD2 (5 bases). Looked up from germline, CDR1 is MGHRA and CDR2 is YSYEKL. The CDR3 is 15 amino acids. V lost 2 bases, J lost 6 bases, and 14 bases lay in between. For the CDR3, the DNA is TGCGCCAGCAGCCAACTGACTACCCGACTCAATGAGCAGTTCTTC. Translation: CASSQLTTRLNEQFF.

This sequence joins TRBV15 and TRBJ1-1; TRBD1 matches at 8 bases. The germline V gene encodes CDR1 LNHNV and CDR2 YYDKDF (reference sequence). V trimming: 6 bases; J trimming: 1 base; junction bases outside the gene matches: 7. The CDR3 has 15 amino acids. CDR3 protein: CATSTGGMSNTEAFF. In nucleotides, the CDR3 is TGTGCCACCAGTACAGGGGGAATGTCGAACACTGAAGCTTTCTTT.

The chain couples TRBV27 to TRBJ1-1; 7 bases align to TRBD1. CDR3 length equals 12 residues. V was pared by 8 bases and J by 11 bases, with 11 bases of the junction left unmatched. CDR1 is MNHEY, CDR2 SMNVEV, per germline (reference sequence). The CDR3: CASGQAAGYAFF. Here the CDR3 DNA reads TGTGCCAGCGGACAGGCGGCAGGATATGCTTTCTTT.

J is TRBJ2-2 and V is TRBV6-1; no firm D call. This CDR3 spans 12 amino acids. The germline V and J ends were trimmed by 6 bases and 7 bases, with 9 bases remaining between them. From germline, CDR1 is MNHNS and CDR2 SASEGT. CDR3 nucleotide sequence: TGTGCCAGCAGCCGGGTGGGCGGGGAGCTGTTTTTT. This translates into CASSRVGGELFF.

CDR3 residues: CASSPLVADYEQYF. Here the CDR3 DNA reads TGTGCCAGTAGTCCCCTGGTAGCCGACTACGAGCAGTACTTC. The chain uses TRBV27 and TRBJ2-7, with D unclear. The CDR3 loop spans 14 amino acids. Trimming cost V 9 bases and J 3 bases, with 18 bases left between them. Germline V gives CDR1 MNHEY, CDR2 SMNVEV (reference sequence).

The chain couples TRBV7-9 to TRBJ2-7, with 12 positions matching TRBD1. The CDR3 spans 14 residues. Germline V CDR1 and CDR2: SEHNR, FQNEAQ (reference sequence). Germline trimming cut 3 bases from V and 6 bases from J; bases unmatched to any gene: 3. The CDR3, as DNA: TGTGCCAGCAGCTTCGGGACAGGGGGCCTCGAGCAGTACTTC. Amino acid sequence: CASSFGTGGLEQYF.

The chain is built from TRBV28 and TRBJ1-2, with 7 bases identical to TRBD1. V lost 7 bases, J lost 2 bases, and 4 bases stayed unmatched. CDR3 length: 13 residues. Germline lookup yields CDR1 MDHEN and CDR2 SYDVKM. Written as DNA, the CDR3 is TGTGCCAGCAACCCCAGGGGGAACTATGGCTACACCTTC. Protein sequence: CASNPRGNYGYTF.

This sequence joins TRBV19 and TRBJ2-2, with D possibly being TRBD2 (6 bases). V lost 5 bases to trimming and J lost 5 bases, with 12 bases between them. Per germline, CDR1 LNHDA and CDR2 SQIVND (reference sequence). The CDR3 contains 14 residues. CDR3 residues: CASSWQGGTGELFF. In nucleotides, the CDR3 is TGTGCCAGTAGTTGGCAGGGAGGAACCGGGGAGCTGTTTTTT.

The chain has TRBV18 and TRBJ2-2; possible D gene TRBD1, 5 bases. Germline CDR1 KGHSH, CDR2 LQKENI. Trimming stripped 3 bases from V and 1 base from J, with 6 bases between. CDR3 size: 14 residues. The DNA of the CDR3 is TGTGCCAGCTCACCTGGACAGAACACCGGGGAGCTGTTTTTT. As protein: CASSPGQNTGELFF.